The clone carrying this T cell receptor beta chain was counted at least ten times. The antigen is unknown. This record comes from a study of T cells after yellow fever vaccination. V lost 4 bases, J lost 3 bases, and 10 bases stayed unmatched. In germline, CDR1 is LGHNA, CDR2 YSLEER. The CDR3 loop spans 16 amino acids. Study-wide results and caveats: Weaker, the secondary response had a peak occurring faster, on day 5 versus 15. Some clonotypes, a small share, were shared between CD4 and CD8 compartments.

It was through 5'RACE template switching that TCR cDNA was made, with a universal primer site and UMIs added. TCRdb re-derived calls from the 5' RACE reads in MiXCR, one entry per CDR3 protein. The top ten hold over 3% of the sample, which has fewer than 400,000 distinct CDR3 sequences, about 10% seen once. Sample: CD4+ T cells sorted from PBMCs, taken 45 days after the yellow fever booster vaccination. The V call is TRBV4-3, the J call TRBJ1-1, with TRBD1 matching over 8 bases. This TCR was recovered from a man aged 18 to 35 who received the YFV17D yellow fever vaccine. The CDR3 DNA follows: TGCGCCAGCAGCCGAAGGACAGGGTTTGGGGACACTGAAGCTTTCTTT. This translates into CASSRRTGFGDTEAFF.